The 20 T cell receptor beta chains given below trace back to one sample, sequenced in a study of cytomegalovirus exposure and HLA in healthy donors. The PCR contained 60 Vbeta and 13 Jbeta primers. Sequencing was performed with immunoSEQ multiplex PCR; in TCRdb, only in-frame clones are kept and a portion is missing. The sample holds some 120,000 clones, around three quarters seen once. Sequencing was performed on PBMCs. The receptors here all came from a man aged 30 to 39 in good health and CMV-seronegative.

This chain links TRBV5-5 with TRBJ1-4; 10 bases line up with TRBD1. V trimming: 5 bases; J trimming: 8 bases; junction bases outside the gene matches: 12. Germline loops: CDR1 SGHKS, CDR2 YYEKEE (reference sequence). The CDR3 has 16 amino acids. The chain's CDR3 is CASRSSGQGTGEKLFF. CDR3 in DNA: TGTGCCAGCAGGTCTTCGGGACAGGGGACAGGGGAAAAACTGTTTTTT.

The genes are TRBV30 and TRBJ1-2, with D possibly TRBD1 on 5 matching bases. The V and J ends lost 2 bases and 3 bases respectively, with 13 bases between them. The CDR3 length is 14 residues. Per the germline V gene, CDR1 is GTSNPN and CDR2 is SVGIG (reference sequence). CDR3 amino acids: CAWSSGGHHYGYTF. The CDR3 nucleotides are TGTGCCTGGAGTTCGGGCGGACATCACTATGGCTACACCTTC.

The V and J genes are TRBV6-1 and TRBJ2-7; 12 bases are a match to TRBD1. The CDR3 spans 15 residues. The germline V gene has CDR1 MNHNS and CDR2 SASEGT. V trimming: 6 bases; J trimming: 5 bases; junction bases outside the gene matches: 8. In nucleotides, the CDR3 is TGTGCCAGCAGGGGGGGGACAGGGGGCCCCCACGAGCAGTACTTC. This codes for CASRGGTGGPHEQYF.

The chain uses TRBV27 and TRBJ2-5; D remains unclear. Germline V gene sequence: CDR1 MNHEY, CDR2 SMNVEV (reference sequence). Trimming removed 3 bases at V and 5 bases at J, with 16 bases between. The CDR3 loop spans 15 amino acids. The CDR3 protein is CASSLQLARWETQYF. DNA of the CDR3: TGTGCCAGCAGTTTGCAACTGGCTAGATGGGAGACCCAGTACTTC.

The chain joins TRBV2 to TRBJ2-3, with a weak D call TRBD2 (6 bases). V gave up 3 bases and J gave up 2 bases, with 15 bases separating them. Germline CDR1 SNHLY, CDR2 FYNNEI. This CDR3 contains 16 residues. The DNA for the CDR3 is TGTGCCAGCAGTGAGACACCGGGACTTAACACAGATACGCAGTATTTT. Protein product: CASSETPGLNTDTQYF.

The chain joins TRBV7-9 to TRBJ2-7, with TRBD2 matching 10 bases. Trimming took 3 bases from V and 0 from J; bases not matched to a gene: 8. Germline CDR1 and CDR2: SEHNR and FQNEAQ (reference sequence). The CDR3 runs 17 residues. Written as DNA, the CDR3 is TGTGCCAGCAGCTTGTATGGCAGCGGGAGGGCCTCCTACGAGCAGTACTTC. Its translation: CASSLYGSGRASYEQYF.

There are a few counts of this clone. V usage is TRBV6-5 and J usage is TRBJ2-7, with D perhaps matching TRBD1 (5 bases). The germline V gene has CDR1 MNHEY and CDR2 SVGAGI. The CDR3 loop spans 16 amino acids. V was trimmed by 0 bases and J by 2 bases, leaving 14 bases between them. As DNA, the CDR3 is TGTGCCAGCAGTTACTCGATTCCAGGGATTACCTACGAGCAGTACTTC. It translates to CASSYSIPGITYEQYF.

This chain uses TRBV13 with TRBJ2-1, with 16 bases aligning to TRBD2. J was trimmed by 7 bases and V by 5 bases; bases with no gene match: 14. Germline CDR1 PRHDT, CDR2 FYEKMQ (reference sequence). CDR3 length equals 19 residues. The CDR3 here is CASSNPGLAGGRFGNEQFF. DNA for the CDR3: TGTGCCAGCAGCAATCCGGGACTAGCGGGAGGGAGGTTTGGGAATGAGCAGTTCTTC.

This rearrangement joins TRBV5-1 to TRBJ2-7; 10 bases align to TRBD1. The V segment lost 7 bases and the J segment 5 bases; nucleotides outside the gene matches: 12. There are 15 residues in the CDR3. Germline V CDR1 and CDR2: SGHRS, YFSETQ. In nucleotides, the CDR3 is TGCGCCAGCGGGATCCGGGGGACAGGGGATGACGAGCAGTACTTC. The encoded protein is CASGIRGTGDDEQYF.

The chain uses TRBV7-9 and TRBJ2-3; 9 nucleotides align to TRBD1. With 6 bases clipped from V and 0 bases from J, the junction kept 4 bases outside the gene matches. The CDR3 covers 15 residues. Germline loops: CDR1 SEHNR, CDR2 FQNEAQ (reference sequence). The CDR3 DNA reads TGTGCCAGCAGTCTAGGACAGGGGAGCACAGATACGCAGTATTTT. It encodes CASSLGQGSTDTQYF.

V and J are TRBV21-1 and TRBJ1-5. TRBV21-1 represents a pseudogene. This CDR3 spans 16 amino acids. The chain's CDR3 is CASSKVNYFSNQPQHF. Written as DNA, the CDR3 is TGTGCCAGCAGCAAAGTCAACTATTTTAGCAATCAGCCCCAGCATTTT.

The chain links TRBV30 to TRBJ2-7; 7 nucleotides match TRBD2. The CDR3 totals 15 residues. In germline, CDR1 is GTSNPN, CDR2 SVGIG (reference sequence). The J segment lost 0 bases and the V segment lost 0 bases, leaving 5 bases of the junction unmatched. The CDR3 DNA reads TGTGCCTGGAGTGTAGGGCGCGGGAGCTCCTACGAGCAGTACTTC. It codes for CAWSVGRGSSYEQYF.

CDR3 nucleotides: TGTGCCAGCTCGCCCCCCCGTAGGACAGAAGGAAACACCATATATTTT. Protein: CASSPPRRTEGNTIYF. The V call is TRBV18, the J call TRBJ1-3; maybe TRBD1 (6 bases). This CDR3 is built from 16 residues. CDR1 and CDR2 (germline): KGHSH, LQKENI. Trimming took off 6 bases at V and 4 bases at J, with 19 bases between the two ends.

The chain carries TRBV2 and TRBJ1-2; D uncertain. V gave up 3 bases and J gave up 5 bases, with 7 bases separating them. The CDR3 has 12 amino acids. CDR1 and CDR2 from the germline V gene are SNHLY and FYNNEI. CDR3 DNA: TGTGCCAGCAGTGATGGAGGGTATGGCTACACCTTC. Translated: CASSDGGYGYTF. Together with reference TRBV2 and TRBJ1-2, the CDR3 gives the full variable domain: EPEVTQTPSHQVTQMGQEVILRCVPISNHLYFYWYRQILGQKVEFLVSFYNNEISEKSEIFDDQFSVERPDGSNFTLKIRSTKLEDSAMYFCASSDGGYGYTFGSGTRLTVV.

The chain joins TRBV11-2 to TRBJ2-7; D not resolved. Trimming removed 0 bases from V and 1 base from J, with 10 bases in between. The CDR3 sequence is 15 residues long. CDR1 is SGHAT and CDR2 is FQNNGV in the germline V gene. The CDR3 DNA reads TGTGCCAGCAGCTTAGAGGGCCCCTGGTCCTACGAGCAGTACTTC. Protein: CASSLEGPWSYEQYF.

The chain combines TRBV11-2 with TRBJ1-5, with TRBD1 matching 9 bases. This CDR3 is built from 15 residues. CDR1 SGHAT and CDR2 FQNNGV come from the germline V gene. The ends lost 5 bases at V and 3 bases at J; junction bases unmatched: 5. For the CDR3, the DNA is TGTGCCAGCAGCCCGGGACAGGGAAACAATCAGCCCCAGCATTTT. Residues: CASSPGQGNNQPQHF.

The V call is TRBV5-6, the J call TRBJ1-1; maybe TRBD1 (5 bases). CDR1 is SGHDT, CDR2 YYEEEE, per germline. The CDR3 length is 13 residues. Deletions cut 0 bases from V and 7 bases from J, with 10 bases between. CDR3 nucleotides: TGTGCCAGCAGCTTGGTGGGGGGTGGTGAAGCTTTCTTT. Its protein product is CASSLVGGGEAFF.

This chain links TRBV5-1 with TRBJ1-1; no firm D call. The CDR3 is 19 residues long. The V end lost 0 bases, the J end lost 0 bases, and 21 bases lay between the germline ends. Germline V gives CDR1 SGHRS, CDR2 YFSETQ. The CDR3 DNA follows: TGCGCCAGCAGCTTGGGATCGGCGTTCCGAGGTCGGTTGAACACTGAAGCTTTCTTT. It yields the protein CASSLGSAFRGRLNTEAFF.

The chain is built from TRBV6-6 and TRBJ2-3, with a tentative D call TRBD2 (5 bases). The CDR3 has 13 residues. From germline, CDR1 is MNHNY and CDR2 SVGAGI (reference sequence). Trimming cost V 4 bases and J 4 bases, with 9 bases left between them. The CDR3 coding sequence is TGTGCCAGCAGTTCTGCGGGCGCAGATACGCAGTATTTT. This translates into CASSSAGADTQYF.

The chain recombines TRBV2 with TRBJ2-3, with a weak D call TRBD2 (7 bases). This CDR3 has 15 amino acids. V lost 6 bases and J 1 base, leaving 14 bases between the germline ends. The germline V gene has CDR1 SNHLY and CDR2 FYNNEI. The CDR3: CASSLGGGGTDTQYF. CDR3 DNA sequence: TGTGCCAGCAGCCTGGGGGGGGGCGGCACAGATACGCAGTATTTT.